What follows are 9 T cell receptor beta chains derived from one specimen sequenced in a study of radiation and T cells in renal cell carcinoma. Profiling relied on immunoSEQ multiplex PCR, and the TCRdb table lists in-frame clones only, not all of them. The sample consists of 22,000 or so clones, about 50% of them appearing once. Treatment in this sample: 15 Gy SBRT to primary tumor, nephrectomy 4 weeks later. The input for sequencing was tumor tissue, taken from a patient whose treatment included radiotherapy and nephrectomy. All receptors come from a woman in her fifties or sixties with renal cell carcinoma.

The sample holds one count of this clone. This chain links TRBV7-3 with TRBJ2-1; 10 bases line up with TRBD1. The germline CDR1 and CDR2 sequences are SGHTA and FQGTGA. With V trimmed by 1 base and J by 4 bases, 4 bases remained unmatched. The CDR3 has 16 amino acids. Here the CDR3 DNA reads TGTGCCAGCAGCTTAATTGGGGGACAGGGGTACAATGAGCAGTTCTTC. This encodes CASSLIGGQGYNEQFF.

Points on this clone: Other DNA sequences within the sample encode an identical CDR3. The chain uses TRBV7-3 and TRBJ2-5; D is undetermined. The germline gives CDR1 SGHTA, CDR2 FQGTGA. The length of the CDR3 is 13 residues. V lost 5 bases and J lost 2, with 9 bases in between. In nucleotides, the CDR3 is TGTGCCAGCAGCCCAGGACCACAAGAGACCCAGTACTTC. Translating it yields CASSPGPQETQYF.

V gene TRBV6-5 combines with J gene TRBJ2-5, with 8 bases aligning to TRBD1. Germline CDR1 MNHEY, CDR2 SVGAGI. CDR3 length equals 13 residues. With V trimmed by 5 bases and J by 1 base, 0 bases remained unmatched. In DNA form, the CDR3 reads TGTGCCAGCAGTGACAGGGGCCAAGAGACCCAGTACTTC. This gives the protein CASSDRGQETQYF.

In its sample, this clone was seen many times. CDR3 protein: CASSEGGARTDTQYF. The CDR3 DNA is TGTGCCAGCAGTGAAGGAGGGGCACGGACAGATACGCAGTATTTT. V and J are TRBV2 and TRBJ2-3; D may be TRBD1 or TRBD2 (5 bases each). V lost 1 base, J lost 3 bases, and 11 bases lay in between. CDR1 and CDR2 from the germline V gene are SNHLY and FYNNEI. There are 15 residues in the CDR3.

The gene calls are TRBV5-4 and TRBJ2-2; 7 positions agree with TRBD1. With 6 bases clipped from V and 4 bases from J, the junction kept 6 bases outside the gene matches. The CDR3 consists of 14 residues. Germline assignment: CDR1 SGHNT and CDR2 YYREEE (reference sequence). This chain's CDR3 is CASTVGQTTGELFF. In DNA, the CDR3 is TGTGCCAGCACCGTGGGACAGACCACCGGGGAGCTGTTTTTT.

The chain joins TRBV5-6 to TRBJ2-7; TRBD2 aligns across 7 bases. V lost 4 bases to trimming and J lost 1 base; unmatched junction nucleotides: 5. CDR3 length: 14 residues. CDR1 and CDR2 (germline): SGHDT, YYEEEE. The CDR3 DNA follows: TGTGCCAGCAGCCCGACTAGCATGTCCTACGAGCAGTACTTC. Amino acids: CASSPTSMSYEQYF.

The rearrangement links TRBV9 to TRBJ1-6, with 12 bases identical to TRBD1. Losses at the gene ends were 3 bases for V and 1 base for J; bases not matched to a gene: 11. Germline loops: CDR1 SGDLS, CDR2 YYNGEE. This CDR3 region has 20 residues. The CDR3 loop reads CASSAGPGQGARSYNSPLHF. The CDR3 DNA reads as TGTGCCAGCAGCGCCGGACCGGGACAGGGGGCGAGGTCCTATAATTCACCCCTCCACTTT.

This clone was picked up many times. The chain joins TRBV18 to TRBJ2-7, with D possibly matching TRBD1 (6 bases). The CDR3 covers 14 residues. Germline lookup yields CDR1 KGHSH and CDR2 LQKENI. Deletions cut 2 bases from V and 1 base from J, with 9 bases between. The CDR3 DNA reads TGTGCCAGCTCACCAGCACAGGGTTCCTACGAGCAGTACTTC. It codes for CASSPAQGSYEQYF.

This clone has ten or more counts. This chain joins TRBV4-1 and TRBJ2-2; 7 nucleotides agree with TRBD2. Germline V gene data show CDR1 as MGHRA and CDR2 as YSYEKL. The CDR3 contains 16 residues. Unmatched junction bases numbered 4, after V lost 1 base and J lost 2 bases. The CDR3 bases are TGCGCCAGCAGCCAAGTGGCGGGGGTAAACACCGGGGAGCTGTTTTTT. Translated, it gives CASSQVAGVNTGELFF.